The entry below gives a single T cell receptor beta chain sequence along with its context. Its cognate antigen has yet to be identified. Base qualities are not recorded, but no much larger clone differs from it by a single base. The patients picked for sequencing were ones in whom flow cytometry had shown an expansion of CD8+CD57+ cells. Every patient had a diagnosis of severe acquired aplastic anemia based on International Study of Aplastic Anemia and Agranulocytosis and Camitta criteria. No therapy had been received by the patients at the time of blood sampling. In this study, sorted CD4+ and CD8+ T cells from the blood of healthy subjects and of severe aplastic anemia patients had their TCR repertoires deep-sequenced. Patients were enrolled under clinicaltrials.gov protocols 00001620, 01623167, 00001397, 00071045, 00081523 and 00961064 in the USA. Ficoll-Paque density gradient centrifugation was used to isolate peripheral blood mononuclear cells. Before DNA was extracted, CD4+ and CD8+ T cells were sorted using either FACS or magnetic beads.

The entry originates in a study of CD8+CD57+ T cells in acquired aplastic anemia (dated by TCRdb to the late 2010s). In terms of the full investigation: On average, sorted CD4+ and CD8+ cells yielded around 3.4 ug of extracted DNA, with a range of about 0.17 to 27.4 ug. CD8+CD57+ expansion was defined as frequency above the mean frequency observed in healthy subjects.

Points the paper makes about the study in general: Although twenty-nine CD8+ CDR3 sequences were shared by patients and controls, these sequences appeared highly expressed in patients and within the immunodominant clones of patients. CD8+ Simpson's diversity did not differ significantly between patients and healthy controls (P=0.060).

Trimming removed 3 bases from V and 2 bases from J; the gene matches leave 4 bases unexplained. The CDR3 sequence holds 16 residues, the cysteine and phenylalanine included. The only DNA kept is the CDR3, 48 bases in frame from the first base. From the germline V gene, CDR1 is SGDLS and CDR2 is YYNGEE. Genomic DNA was used as template for profiling of TCR beta VDJ combinations and CDR3 sequences. TCR repertoire sequencing was run on an Illumina HiSeq 2000. The study's own analysis went as follows. Repertoires were assessed using TRBV/TRBJ rearrangement plots, CDR3 size and DJ length profiles, and Simpson's diversity index. The immunodominant clone was defined as the most abundant DNA sequence in deep sequencing data. CDR3 amino acid sequences were checked for sharing across subjects and were also compared against the VDJdb database and published repertoires. TCRdb reran the public reads through fastp at Q25 and MiXCR, keeping productive beta chains. Rows matching on CDR3 protein sequence are summarized as one entry with the most common DNA and genes. For this entry, the V and J calls and clone size follow TCRdb and not the study's own pipeline. This sample lists 200,000 to 250,000 distinct CDR3 sequences; less than 75% were detected once. About 60% of the sample rests with the top ten.

The sequence joins TRBV9 to TRBJ2-6; the central 8 bases match TRBD1. The sequenced material came from sorted CD4+, CD8+, or CD8+CD57+ T cells (not recorded which) from PBMCs. The receptor was derived from a human donor with aplastic anemia. The nucleotides read TGTGCCAGCAGCGCGACAGGGGCGACTGGGGCCAACGTCCTGACTTTC. This codes for CASSATGATGANVLTF.